The 32 T cell receptor beta chains reported below all come from one sample, sequenced in a study of cytomegalovirus exposure and HLA in healthy donors. Both 60 Vbeta primers and 13 Jbeta primers went into the PCR. Some clones are missing from TCRdb's copy, which holds only in-frame ones; the method was immunoSEQ multiplex PCR. The sample lists about 180,000 clones, 84% occurring once. Specimen: PBMCs. These receptors were collected from a man younger than 40 in good health and CMV-seronegative.

V gene TRBV5-8 combines with J gene TRBJ1-2; a weak D match, TRBD1 (5 bases). V gave up 7 bases and J gave up 5 bases, with 15 bases separating them. Germline values: CDR1 SGHTS, CDR2 YDEGEE. There are 13 residues in the CDR3. CDR3 sequence reads: CASAQAGWYGYTF. The CDR3 bases are TGTGCCAGCGCCCAGGCAGGGTGGTATGGCTACACCTTC. The full variable domain, with the rest looked up from reference TRBV5-8 and TRBJ1-2, is EAGVTQSPTHLIKTRGQQATLRCSPISGHTSVYWYQQALGLGLQFLLWYDEGEERNRGNFPPRFSGRQFPNYSSELNVNALELEDSALYLCASAQAGWYGYTFGSGTRLTVV.

V is TRBV27 and J is TRBJ1-1, with 8 bases lining up with TRBD1. Looked up from germline, CDR1 is MNHEY and CDR2 is SMNVEV (reference sequence). This CDR3 comprises 18 residues. Trimming at V came to 6 bases and at J to 0 bases, leaving 15 bases not matched to a gene. The CDR3 DNA reads as TGTGCCAGCAGGCCTCGGACAGGGCCACGACCCGTGAACACTGAAGCTTTCTTT. Amino acids: CASRPRTGPRPVNTEAFF.

The V and J genes are TRBV28 and TRBJ1-2, with 9 positions matching TRBD1. The length of the CDR3 is 13 residues. CDR1 is MDHEN and CDR2 is SYDVKM in the germline V gene. V lost 4 bases to trimming and J lost 6 bases; unmatched junction nucleotides: 3. CDR3 in DNA: TGTGCCAGCAGTTACACAGGGGGCAATGGCTACACCTTC. Amino acid sequence: CASSYTGGNGYTF.

The gene calls are TRBV30 and TRBJ2-7; possible D gene TRBD2, 5 bases. Germline lookup yields CDR1 GTSNPN and CDR2 SVGIG (reference sequence). Trimming removed 5 bases at V and 1 base at J, with 15 bases between. The CDR3 sequence is 14 residues long. The CDR3 sequence: CAWSLRAASYEQYF. Here the CDR3 DNA reads TGTGCCTGGTCGTTGAGGGCAGCGTCCTACGAGCAGTACTTC.

The chain combines TRBV9 with TRBJ2-5; 9 bases map to TRBD2. Germline CDR1 SGDLS, CDR2 YYNGEE. J gave up 5 bases and V 0 bases, and 8 bases lay outside the gene matches. The CDR3 consists of 16 residues. CDR3 residues: CASSVGGGRAGETQYF. The CDR3 DNA is TGTGCCAGCAGCGTAGGGGGCGGGAGGGCCGGTGAGACCCAGTACTTC.

J is TRBJ2-3 and V is TRBV5-8, with D possibly TRBD2 on 5 matching bases. CDR3 length: 15 amino acids. V was cut by 4 bases and J by 4 bases, with 16 bases left in between. Germline V lookup: CDR1 SGHTS, CDR2 YDEGEE. The chain's CDR3 is CASSRELRGADTQYF. DNA of the CDR3: TGTGCCAGCAGCCGGGAACTTCGCGGCGCAGATACGCAGTATTTT.

This chain joins TRBV11-2 and TRBJ2-7; tentatively, D is TRBD2 (6 bases). The CDR3 runs to 14 residues. Germline V gene sequence: CDR1 SGHAT, CDR2 FQNNGV. The V end was cut by 3 bases, the J end by 0 bases, with 9 bases between. As DNA, the CDR3 is TGTGCCAGCAGCTTCCGGGGGAGCTCCTACGAGCAGTACTTC. Protein: CASSFRGSSYEQYF.

The V gene is TRBV12-5, the J gene TRBJ2-3; D remains ambiguous. The CDR3 is 17 amino acids. V lost 0 bases and J lost 2, with 15 bases in between. Germline assignment: CDR1 LGHNT and CDR2 FRNRAP. The CDR3 protein is CASGLVPSNPVTDTQYF. In DNA, the CDR3 is TGTGCTAGTGGTTTGGTACCCTCTAACCCCGTCACAGATACGCAGTATTTT.

The CDR3 protein is CASRLGTGTYEQYF. The CDR3 DNA reads TGTGCCAGCAGACTCGGGACAGGTACCTACGAGCAGTACTTC. J is TRBJ2-7 and V is TRBV28; 8 nucleotides line up with TRBD1. V lost 6 bases, J lost 2 bases, and 6 bases stayed unmatched. In germline, CDR1 is MDHEN, CDR2 SYDVKM. The CDR3 has 14 amino acids.

The chain is built from TRBV6-1 and TRBJ1-4; 7 positions match TRBD1. The V gene end was trimmed by 5 bases and the J gene end by 6 bases; junction bases not matched to a gene: 3. The CDR3 sequence is 13 residues long. Germline-derived CDR1 and CDR2 are MNHNS and SASEGT. The chain's CDR3 is CASSWTGDEKLFF. The CDR3 bases are TGTGCCAGCAGTTGGACAGGTGATGAAAAACTGTTTTTT.

The rearrangement links TRBV19 to TRBJ2-5; TRBD2 aligns across 9 bases. Germline V lookup: CDR1 LNHDA, CDR2 SQIVND (reference sequence). The CDR3 spans 15 residues. V was pared by 5 bases and J by 4 bases, with 8 bases of the junction left unmatched. Here the CDR3 DNA reads TGTGCCAGTAGTGGTGGACTAGCGCGAGGAGAGACCCAGTACTTC. This sequence encodes CASSGGLARGETQYF.

This clone came up once. The genes are TRBV5-4 and TRBJ2-7; TRBD1 aligns across 9 bases. Germline lookup yields CDR1 SGHNT and CDR2 YYREEE (reference sequence). The CDR3 is 15 amino acids. V dropped 4 bases and J dropped 3; count of bases not matched to a gene: 8. CDR3 coding DNA: TGTGCCAGCAGCACCGCGACAGGGGGAGGCTACGAGCAGTACTTC. This sequence encodes CASSTATGGGYEQYF.

The gene calls are TRBV7-9 and TRBJ1-2; possibly TRBD1 for D (5 bases). The CDR3 has 11 amino acids. Between the trimmed V and J ends, which lost 4 bases and 8 bases, there was a span of 8 bases. Germline CDR1 SEHNR, CDR2 FQNEAQ (reference sequence). DNA for the CDR3: TGTGCCAGCAGCTGGGAGGGGGGCTACACCTTC. Its translation: CASSWEGGYTF.

The J gene is TRBJ2-7, the V gene TRBV4-2; perhaps TRBD2 as D (5 bases). This CDR3 is built from 15 residues. From germline, CDR1 is LGHNA and CDR2 YNFKEQ. Trimming stripped 0 bases from V and 0 bases from J, with 9 bases between. CDR3: CASSQDLGSSYEQYF. The CDR3 nucleotides read TGTGCCAGCAGCCAAGATCTAGGGAGCTCCTACGAGCAGTACTTC.

This clone was seen only once. The chain recombines TRBV19 with TRBJ1-1, with D uncertain. Germline values: CDR1 LNHDA, CDR2 SQIVND (reference sequence). CDR3 length: 14 residues. Trimming shortened V by 3 bases and J by 0 bases, and 8 bases separated the two germline ends. The CDR3: CASSILAVNTEAFF. The CDR3 nucleotides read TGTGCCAGTAGTATCCTCGCAGTGAACACTGAAGCTTTCTTT.

The J gene is TRBJ2-5, the V gene TRBV19, with a tentative D call TRBD1 (6 bases). V gave up 3 bases and J gave up 5 bases, with 13 bases separating them. There are 14 residues in the CDR3. Germline loops: CDR1 LNHDA, CDR2 SQIVND (reference sequence). CDR3: CASSILGGDETQYF. CDR3 nucleotide sequence: TGTGCCAGTAGTATTTTAGGGGGTGATGAGACCCAGTACTTC.

This clone was seen a handful of times. The CDR3 DNA is TGTGCCAGCAGTTACACGACGGGCTGGAGGGCTGAAGCTTTCTTT. Residues: CASSYTTGWRAEAFF. The chain combines TRBV6-6 with TRBJ1-1; D is ambiguous. The CDR3 sequence is 15 residues long. Trimming removed 2 bases from V and 6 bases from J, with 16 bases in between. Germline V gene data show CDR1 as MNHNY and CDR2 as SVGAGI (reference sequence).

The rearrangement uses TRBV29-1 and TRBJ2-5; D possibly corresponds to TRBD2 (6 bases). The tail of the sequence fits TRBJ2-7 better, so the J call may be wrong. CDR1 SQVTM and CDR2 ANQGSEA come from the germline V gene. There are 13 residues in the CDR3. CDR3 sequence reads: CSASEGIIYEQYF. CDR3 sequence (DNA): TGCAGCGCTAGCGAGGGAATCATATACGAGCAGTACTTC.

This clone has more than one count but fewer than ten. This sequence joins TRBV29-1 and TRBJ1-2, with 7 positions matching TRBD1. Trimming cost V 3 bases and J 4 bases; bases outside gene matches: 14. Germline loops: CDR1 SQVTM, CDR2 ANQGSEA. The CDR3 totals 16 residues. The CDR3 region has the DNA TGCAGCGTTGACGGGACAGCGGAGCAGAAGGGCTATGGCTACACCTTC. It is translated as CSVDGTAEQKGYGYTF.

This chain joins TRBV7-9 and TRBJ2-5; 9 bases are shared with TRBD2. The J segment lost 4 bases and the V segment lost 7 bases, leaving 10 bases of the junction unmatched. In germline, CDR1 is SEHNR, CDR2 FQNEAQ (reference sequence). This CDR3 is 15 amino acids long. The CDR3 DNA reads TGTGCCAGCACCAATTTGGGACTAGCTGGAGAGACCCAGTACTTC. It translates to CASTNLGLAGETQYF.

V and J are TRBV27 and TRBJ2-6; weak D call: TRBD1 (6 bases). V was clipped by 5 bases and J by 0 bases, with 11 bases between them. CDR1 and CDR2 from the germline V gene are MNHEY and SMNVEV (reference sequence). The CDR3 loop spans 16 amino acids. The CDR3 bases are TGTGCCAGCAGTGCCGGGACACCCTCTGGGGCCAACGTCCTGACTTTC. Translation gives CASSAGTPSGANVLTF. The complete variable domain, with remaining parts taken from reference TRBV27 and TRBJ2-6, reads EAQVTQNPRYLITVTGKKLTVTCSQNMNHEYMSWYRQDPGLGLRQIYYSMNVEVTDKGDVPEGYKVSRKEKRNFPLILESPSPNQTSLYFCASSAGTPSGANVLTFGAGSRLTVL.

The gene calls are TRBV2 and TRBJ1-5; D might be TRBD1 (5 bases). The CDR3 runs to 15 residues. V was clipped by 3 bases and J by 4 bases, with 13 bases between them. CDR1 and CDR2 (germline): SNHLY, FYNNEI. CDR3 sequence: CASSDNRLHNQPQHF. CDR3 coding DNA: TGTGCCAGCAGTGACAACAGGCTCCATAATCAGCCCCAGCATTTT.

The gene calls are TRBV5-5 and TRBJ2-1, with a tentative D call TRBD1 (6 bases). The CDR3 has 16 residues. Trimming cost V 2 bases and J 1 base, with 13 bases left between them. Germline values: CDR1 SGHKS, CDR2 YYEKEE (reference sequence). CDR3: CASSFMTGTSYNEQFF. The CDR3 nucleotides read TGTGCCAGCAGCTTTATGACAGGTACTTCCTACAATGAGCAGTTCTTC.

The rearrangement links TRBV6-5 to TRBJ1-2; TRBD1 aligns across 8 bases. The CDR3 contains 15 residues. Germline V gene sequence: CDR1 MNHEY, CDR2 SVGAGI. V shed 2 bases, J shed 8 bases, and the junction held 10 bases outside the gene matches. CDR3 in amino acids: CASSYTPQGAKGYTF. CDR3 sequence (DNA): TGTGCCAGCAGTTACACCCCCCAGGGGGCGAAAGGCTACACCTTC.

In DNA, the CDR3 is TGTGCCAGCAGCTTAGAGAGGCCCTACGAGCAGTACTTC. Translation: CASSLERPYEQYF. The V gene is TRBV7-2, the J gene TRBJ2-7, with D unresolved. The CDR3 runs to 13 residues. V lost 1 base, J lost 2 bases, and 6 bases lay in between. The germline gives CDR1 SGHTA, CDR2 FQGNSA.

This clone was counted a single time. The chain links TRBV18 to TRBJ2-6; 11 nucleotides match TRBD1. The CDR3 covers 18 residues. After removal of 2 bases from V and 1 base from J, the junction contained 4 bases not matched to a gene. Germline V gives CDR1 KGHSH, CDR2 LQKENI. The CDR3, as DNA: TGTGCCAGCTCACCATTTCGGGACAGGGGGTCTGGGGCCAACGTCCTGACTTTC. Translation: CASSPFRDRGSGANVLTF.

This clone was counted a few times. The chain carries TRBV19 and TRBJ2-2; D uncertain. V was pared by 6 bases and J by 3 bases, with 11 bases between. This CDR3 spans 14 amino acids. In germline, CDR1 is LNHDA, CDR2 SQIVND (reference sequence). This CDR3 reads CASRQTQYTGELFF. The CDR3 DNA reads as TGTGCCAGTAGACAAACACAGTACACCGGGGAGCTGTTTTTT.

This clone showed up just a few times. This chain links TRBV5-1 with TRBJ2-6, with TRBD2 as a possible D gene (7 bases). Germline values: CDR1 SGHRS, CDR2 YFSETQ. V was cut by 0 bases and J by 3 bases, with 13 bases left in between. CDR3 length: 17 amino acids. As DNA, the CDR3 is TGCGCCAGCAGCTTGGATCGGGGGGCTCTTGGGGCCAACGTCCTGACTTTC. Its translation: CASSLDRGALGANVLTF.

The CDR3 bases are TGTGCCAGCAGCTTGTTAGCGGGGGCCAATTACGAGCAGTACTTC. It is translated as CASSLLAGANYEQYF. The chain joins TRBV7-8 to TRBJ2-7, with 9 bases fitting TRBD2. J was trimmed by 4 bases and V by 3 bases; bases with no gene match: 7. The CDR3 is 15 residues long. The V gene's germline CDR1 is SGHVS and CDR2 FQNEAQ.

This chain uses TRBV5-1 with TRBJ2-5, with 11 bases lining up with TRBD1. The J call may be incorrect, as the DNA end agrees better with TRBJ2-7. CDR1 is SGHRS, CDR2 YFSETQ, per germline. CDR3 size: 14 residues. This CDR3 reads CASRGTGGSYEQYF. In DNA form, the CDR3 reads TGCGCCAGCAGGGGGACAGGGGGTTCGTACGAGCAGTACTTC.

The chain employs TRBV4-1 and TRBJ2-1; 11 bases fit TRBD2. The CDR3 covers 19 residues. With 0 bases clipped from V and 6 bases from J, the junction kept 13 bases outside the gene matches. Germline V gene lookup returns CDR1 MGHRA and CDR2 YSYEKL. The CDR3: CASSQEGYSGRARSNEQFF. CDR3 bases: TGCGCCAGCAGCCAAGAGGGGTATAGCGGGAGGGCCAGGAGCAATGAGCAGTTCTTC.

The rearrangement joins TRBV12-5 to TRBJ2-5, with a weak D call TRBD1 (6 bases). Germline values: CDR1 LGHNT, CDR2 FRNRAP. The CDR3 runs to 15 residues. V lost 1 base to trimming and J lost 5 bases, with 14 bases between them. CDR3 residues: CASGLGNRAGETQYF. Written as DNA, the CDR3 is TGTGCTAGTGGTTTGGGAAACAGGGCTGGGGAGACCCAGTACTTC.